The present T cell receptor beta chain was sequenced within a study of blood T cell repertoires in COVID-19. Generated by immunoSEQ multiplex PCR, the TCRdb table keeps only in-frame clones and is missing some. The repertoire includes some 390,000 clones, around nine tenths of them detected once, and 1.5% to 2% sits in the top ten. The germline gives CDR1 KGHSH, CDR2 LQKENI. The CDR3 consists of 14 residues. V lost 2 bases and J lost 4, with 9 bases in between. In Cohort 3, a recovered donor had either two negative PCRs, clearance, or symptom resolution. The chain recombines TRBV18 with TRBJ2-1, with D uncertain. The specimen sequenced was PBMCs or T cells enriched from blood (not recorded which). This clonotype was obtained from a woman in her twenties or thirties who had recovered from COVID-19. CDR3 nucleotide sequence: TGTGCCAGCTCACCAAAAGCAAAATACAATGAGCAGTTCTTC. This sequence encodes CASSPKAKYNEQFF. The complete variable domain, with remaining parts taken from reference TRBV18 and TRBJ2-1, reads NAGVMQNPRHLVRRRGQEARLRCSPMKGHSHVYWYRQLPEEGLKFMVYLQKENIIDESGMPKERFSAEFPKEGPSILRIQQVVRGDSAAYFCASSPKAKYNEQFFGPGTRLTVL.